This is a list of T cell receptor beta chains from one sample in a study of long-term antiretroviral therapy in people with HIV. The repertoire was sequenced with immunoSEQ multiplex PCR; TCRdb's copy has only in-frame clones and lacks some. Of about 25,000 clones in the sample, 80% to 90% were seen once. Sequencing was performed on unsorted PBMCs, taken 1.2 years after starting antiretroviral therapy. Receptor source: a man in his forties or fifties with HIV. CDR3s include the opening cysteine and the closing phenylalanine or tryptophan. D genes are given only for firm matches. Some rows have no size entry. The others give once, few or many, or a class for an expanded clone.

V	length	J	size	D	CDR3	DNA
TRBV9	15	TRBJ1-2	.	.	CASSVGGDTNYGYTF	TGTGCCAGCAGCGTAGGAGGAGATACTAACTATGGCTACACCTTC
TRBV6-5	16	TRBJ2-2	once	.	CASSYWGGTRTGELFF	TGTGCCAGCAGTTACTGGGGCGGTACTCGGACCGGGGAGCTGTTTTTT
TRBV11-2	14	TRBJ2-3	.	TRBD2	CASSQAGGTDTQYF	TGTGCCAGCAGCCAAGCGGGGGGCACAGATACGCAGTATTTT
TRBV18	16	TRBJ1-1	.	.	CASSPIASHGNTEAFF	TGTGCCAGCTCACCAATTGCTTCGCACGGGAACACTGAAGCTTTCTTT
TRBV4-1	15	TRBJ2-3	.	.	CASSQEGLYTDTQYF	TGCGCCAGCAGCCAAGAGGGACTTTACACAGATACGCAGTATTTT
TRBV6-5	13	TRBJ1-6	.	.	CASSLDLNSPLHF	TGTGCCAGCAGTTTAGACCTTAATTCACCCCTCCACTTT
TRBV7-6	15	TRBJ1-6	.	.	CASSLGGRSNSPLHF	TGTGCCAGCAGCTTAGGAGGGAGAAGTAATTCACCCCTCCACTTT
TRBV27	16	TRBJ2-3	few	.	CASSRASHRGTDTQYF	TGTGCCAGCAGCCGAGCCTCCCACAGGGGCACAGATACGCAGTATTTT
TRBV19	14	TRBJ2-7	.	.	CASAQWAGHSEQYF	TGTGCCAGTGCCCAGTGGGCAGGCCACTCCGAGCAGTACTTC
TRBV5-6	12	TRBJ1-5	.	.	CASSQRDQPQHF	TGTGCCAGCTCCCAGAGGGATCAGCCCCAGCATTTT
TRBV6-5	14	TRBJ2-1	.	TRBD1	CASRRQGSNNEQFF	TGTGCCAGCAGAAGACAGGGCTCCAACAATGAGCAGTTCTTC
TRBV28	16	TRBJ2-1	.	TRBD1	CASSPIKGTGNNEQFF	TGTGCCAGCAGTCCCATAAAGGGGACAGGCAACAATGAGCAGTTCTTC
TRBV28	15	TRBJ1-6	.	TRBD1	CASRKQGARISPLHF	TGTGCCAGCAGGAAACAGGGGGCGCGGATTTCACCCCTCCACTTT
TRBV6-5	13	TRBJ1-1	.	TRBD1	CASSSRDRGQAFF	TGTGCCAGCAGTTCCCGGGACAGGGGGCAAGCTTTCTTT
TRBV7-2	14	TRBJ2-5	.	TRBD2	CASSFYAGDETQYF	TGTGCCAGCAGCTTTTATGCGGGGGACGAGACCCAGTACTTC
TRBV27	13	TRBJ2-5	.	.	CASRLLYLETQYF	TGTGCCAGCAGATTACTCTACTTAGAGACCCAGTACTTC
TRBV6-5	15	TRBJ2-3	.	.	CASSYQGPSTDTQYF	TGTGCCAGCAGTTACCAGGGCCCCAGCACAGATACGCAGTATTTT
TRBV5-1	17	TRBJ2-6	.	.	CASRKQGVVGGANVLTF	TGCGCCAGCAGGAAACAGGGAGTGGTCGGTGGGGCCAACGTCCTGACTTTC
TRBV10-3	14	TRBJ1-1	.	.	CAISAENMNTEAFF	TGTGCCATCAGTGCTGAAAACATGAACACTGAAGCTTTCTTT
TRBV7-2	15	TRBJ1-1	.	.	CASSSPSGRHTEAFF	TGTGCCAGCAGCTCCCCATCGGGACGACACACTGAAGCTTTCTTT
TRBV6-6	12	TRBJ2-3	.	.	CAVRGLTDTQYF	TGTGCCGTCAGGGGCCTCACAGATACGCAGTATTTT
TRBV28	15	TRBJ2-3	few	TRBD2	CASSGSGGAGDTQYF	TGTGCCAGCTCTGGGAGCGGGGGGGCCGGGGATACGCAGTATTTT
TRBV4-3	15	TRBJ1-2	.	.	CASGTGTTTSYGYTF	TGCGCCAGCGGTACCGGGACGACCACCTCCTATGGCTACACCTTC
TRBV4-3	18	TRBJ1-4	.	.	CASSQDTGRIATNEKLFF	TGCGCCAGCAGCCAAGATACAGGGCGGATAGCAACTAATGAAAAACTGTTTTTT
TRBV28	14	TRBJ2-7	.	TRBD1	CASRGQGLGEGQYF	TGTGCCAGCAGGGGACAGGGTCTAGGCGAGGGGCAGTACTTC
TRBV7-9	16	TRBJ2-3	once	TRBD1	CASSLVYSTEGAAVHF	TGTGCCAGCAGCTTAGTGTACAGCACCGAGGGGGCTGCAGTGCATTTT
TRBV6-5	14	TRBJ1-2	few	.	CASSYTRRGYGYTF	TGTGCCAGCAGTTACACACGACGGGGCTATGGCTACACCTTC
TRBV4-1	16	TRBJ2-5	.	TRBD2	CASSQEEAGVGETQYF	TGCGCCAGCAGCCAAGAGGAAGCGGGGGTAGGGGAGACCCAGTACTTC
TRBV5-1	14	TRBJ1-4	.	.	CASSLAHGNEKLFF	TGCGCCAGCAGCTTGGCCCACGGGAATGAAAAACTGTTTTTT
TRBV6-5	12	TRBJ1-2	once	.	CASTPGGDGYTF	TGTGCCAGCACACCCGGGGGAGATGGCTACACCTTC
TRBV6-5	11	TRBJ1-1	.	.	CASSYEGEAFF	TGTGCCAGCAGTTACGAGGGGGAAGCTTTCTTT
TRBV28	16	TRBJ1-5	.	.	CASSRRGGDSNQPQHF	TGTGCCAGCAGCCGTAGAGGAGGAGATAGCAATCAGCCCCAGCATTTT
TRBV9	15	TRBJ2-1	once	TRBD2	CASSAVAGGPNEQFF	TGTGCCAGCAGCGCAGTAGCGGGGGGGCCGAATGAGCAGTTCTTC
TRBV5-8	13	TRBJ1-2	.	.	CASSHGQFDGYTF	TGTGCCAGCAGCCACGGACAGTTCGACGGCTACACCTTC
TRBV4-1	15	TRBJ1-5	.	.	CASSQEATANQPQHF	TGCGCCAGCAGCCAAGAGGCAACGGCCAATCAGCCCCAGCATTTT
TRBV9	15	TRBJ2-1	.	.	CASSARHGSRNEQFF	TGTGCCAGCAGCGCCAGACATGGGAGTAGGAATGAGCAGTTCTTC
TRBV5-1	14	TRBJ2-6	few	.	CASSLDSGANVLTF	TGCGCCAGCAGCTTGGACTCTGGGGCCAACGTCCTGACTTTC
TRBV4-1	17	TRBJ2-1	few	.	CASSQVDLGFSYNEQFF	TGCGCCAGCAGCCAAGTAGATCTGGGTTTCTCCTACAATGAGCAGTTCTTC
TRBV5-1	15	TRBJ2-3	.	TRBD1	CASSDDRGGTDTQYF	TGCGCCAGCAGCGACGACAGGGGGGGAACAGATACGCAGTATTTT
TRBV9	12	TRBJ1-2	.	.	CASRADGPSYTF	TGTGCCAGCAGGGCTGACGGTCCGAGCTACACCTTC
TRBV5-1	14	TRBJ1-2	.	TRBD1	CASSLTTGDYGYTF	TGCGCCAGCAGCTTGACGACAGGGGACTATGGCTACACCTTC
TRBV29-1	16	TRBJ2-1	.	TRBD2	CSVPPRSSGGANEQFF	TGCAGCGTTCCCCCAAGATCTAGCGGGGGGGCCAATGAGCAGTTCTTC
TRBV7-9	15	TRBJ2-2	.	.	CASSFRTPNTGELFF	TGTGCCAGCAGCTTCCGGACACCTAACACCGGGGAGCTGTTTTTT
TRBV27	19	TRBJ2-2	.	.	CASSLLGGAVPTNTGELFF	TGTGCCAGCAGTCTCCTCGGGGGTGCGGTTCCGACGAACACCGGGGAGCTGTTTTTT